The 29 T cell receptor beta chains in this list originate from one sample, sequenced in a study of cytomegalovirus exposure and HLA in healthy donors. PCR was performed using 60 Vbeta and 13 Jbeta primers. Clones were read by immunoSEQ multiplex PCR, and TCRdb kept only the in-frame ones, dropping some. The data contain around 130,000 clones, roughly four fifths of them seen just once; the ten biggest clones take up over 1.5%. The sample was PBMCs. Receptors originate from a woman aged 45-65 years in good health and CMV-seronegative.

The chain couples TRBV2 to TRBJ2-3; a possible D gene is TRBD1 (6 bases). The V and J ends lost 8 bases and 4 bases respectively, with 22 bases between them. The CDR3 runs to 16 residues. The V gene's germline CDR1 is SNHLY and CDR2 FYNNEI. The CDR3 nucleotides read TGTGCCAGCCTCAGCAGTGGGGGCGCGAGAGCAGATACGCAGTATTTT. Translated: CASLSSGGARADTQYF.

CDR3 residues: CASSIGQGGMNEQFF. The DNA of the CDR3 is TGTGCCAGTAGTATAGGCCAAGGGGGAATGAATGAGCAGTTCTTC. This chain joins TRBV19 and TRBJ2-1, with TRBD1 as a possible D gene (6 bases). CDR3 size: 15 residues. The V gene lost 1 base and the J gene lost 7 bases, with 14 bases spanning the gap. CDR1 is LNHDA, CDR2 SQIVND, per germline (reference sequence).

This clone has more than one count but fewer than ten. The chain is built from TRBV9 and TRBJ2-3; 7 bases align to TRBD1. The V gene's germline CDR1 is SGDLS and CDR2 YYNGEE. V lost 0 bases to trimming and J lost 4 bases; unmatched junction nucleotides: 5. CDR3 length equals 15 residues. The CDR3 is CASSVGGRGPDTQYF. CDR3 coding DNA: TGTGCCAGCAGCGTAGGCGGAAGGGGGCCAGATACGCAGTATTTT.

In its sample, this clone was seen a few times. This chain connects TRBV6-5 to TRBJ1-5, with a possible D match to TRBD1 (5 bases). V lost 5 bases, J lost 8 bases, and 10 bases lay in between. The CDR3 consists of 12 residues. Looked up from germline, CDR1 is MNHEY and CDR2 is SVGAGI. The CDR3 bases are TGTGCCAGCAGTACGTCCAGGGAGCCCCAGCATTTT. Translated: CASSTSREPQHF.

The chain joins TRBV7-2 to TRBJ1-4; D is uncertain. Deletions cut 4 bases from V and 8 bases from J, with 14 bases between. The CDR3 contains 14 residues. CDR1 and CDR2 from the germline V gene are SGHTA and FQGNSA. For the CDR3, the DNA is TGTGCCAGCAGCTCGGGGATCCCCGGAGAAAAACTGTTTTTT. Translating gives CASSSGIPGEKLFF.

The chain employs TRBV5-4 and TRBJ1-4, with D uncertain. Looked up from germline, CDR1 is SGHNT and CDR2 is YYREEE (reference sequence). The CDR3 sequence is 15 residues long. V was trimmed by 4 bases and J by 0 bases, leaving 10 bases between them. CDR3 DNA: TGTGCCAGCAGCATTGGGCCTGCAACTAATGAAAAACTGTTTTTT. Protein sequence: CASSIGPATNEKLFF.

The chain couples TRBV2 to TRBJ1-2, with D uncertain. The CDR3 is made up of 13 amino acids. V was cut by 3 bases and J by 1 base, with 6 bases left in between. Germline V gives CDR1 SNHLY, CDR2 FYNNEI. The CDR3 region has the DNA TGTGCCAGCAGTGAGTCGGTTAACTATGGCTACACCTTC. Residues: CASSESVNYGYTF.

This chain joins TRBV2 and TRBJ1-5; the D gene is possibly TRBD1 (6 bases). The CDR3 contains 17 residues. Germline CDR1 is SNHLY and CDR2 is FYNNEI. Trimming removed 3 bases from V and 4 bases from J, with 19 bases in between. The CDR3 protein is CASSEGAAGVSNQPQHF. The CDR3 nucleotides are TGTGCCAGCAGTGAGGGGGCTGCCGGGGTATCTAATCAGCCCCAGCATTTT.

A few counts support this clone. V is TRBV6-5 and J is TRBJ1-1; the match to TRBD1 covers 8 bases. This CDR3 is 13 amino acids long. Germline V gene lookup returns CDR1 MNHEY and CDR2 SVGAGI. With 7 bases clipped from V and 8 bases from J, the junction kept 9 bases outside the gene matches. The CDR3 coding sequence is TGTGCCAGCACCTCGCCGGCAGGGGGCGAAGCTTTCTTT. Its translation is CASTSPAGGEAFF.

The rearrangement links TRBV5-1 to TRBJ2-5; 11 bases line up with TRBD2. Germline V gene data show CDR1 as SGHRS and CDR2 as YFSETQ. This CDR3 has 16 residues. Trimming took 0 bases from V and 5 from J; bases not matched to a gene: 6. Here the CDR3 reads CASSLGGSGRAETQYF. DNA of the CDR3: TGCGCCAGCAGCTTGGGTGGTAGCGGGAGGGCCGAGACCCAGTACTTC.

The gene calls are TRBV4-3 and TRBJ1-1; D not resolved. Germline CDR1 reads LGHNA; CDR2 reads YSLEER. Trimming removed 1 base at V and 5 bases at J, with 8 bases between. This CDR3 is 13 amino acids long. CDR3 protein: CASSQVGRTEAFF. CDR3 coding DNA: TGCGCCAGCAGCCAAGTGGGCCGAACTGAAGCTTTCTTT.

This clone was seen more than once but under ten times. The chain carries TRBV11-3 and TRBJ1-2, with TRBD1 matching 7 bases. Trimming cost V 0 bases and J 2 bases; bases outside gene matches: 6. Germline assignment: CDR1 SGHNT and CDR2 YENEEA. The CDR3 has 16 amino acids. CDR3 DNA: TGTGCCAGCAGCTTAGAAGGGCGCAGGGGGAACTATGGCTACACCTTC. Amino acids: CASSLEGRRGNYGYTF.

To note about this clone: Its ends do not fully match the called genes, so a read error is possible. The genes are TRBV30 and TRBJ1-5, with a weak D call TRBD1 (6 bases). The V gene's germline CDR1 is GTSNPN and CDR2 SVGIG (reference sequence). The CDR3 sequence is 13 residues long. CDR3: CAWNGQGNQPQNF. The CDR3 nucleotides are TGTGCCTGGAACGGGCAGGGGAATCAGCCCCAGAATTTT.

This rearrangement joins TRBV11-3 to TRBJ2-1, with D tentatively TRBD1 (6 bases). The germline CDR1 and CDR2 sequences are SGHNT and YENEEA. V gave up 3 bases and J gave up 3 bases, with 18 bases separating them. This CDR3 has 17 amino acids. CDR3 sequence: CASSFVTGSDFYNEQFF. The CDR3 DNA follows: TGTGCCAGCAGCTTCGTGACAGGTTCGGATTTCTACAATGAGCAGTTCTTC. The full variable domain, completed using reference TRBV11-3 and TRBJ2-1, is EAGVVQSPRYKIIEKKQPVAFWCNPISGHNTLYWYLQNLGQGPELLIRYENEEAVDDSQLPKDRFSAERLKGVDSTLKIQPAELGDSAVYLCASSFVTGSDFYNEQFFGPGTRLTVL.

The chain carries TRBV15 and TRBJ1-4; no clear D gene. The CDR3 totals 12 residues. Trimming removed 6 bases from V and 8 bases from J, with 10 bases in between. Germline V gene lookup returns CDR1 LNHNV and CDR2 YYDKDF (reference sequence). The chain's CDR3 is CATRSGREKLFF. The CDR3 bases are TGTGCCACCAGGTCAGGAAGGGAAAAACTGTTTTTT.

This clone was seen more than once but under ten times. The CDR3 is CASSSASRDSYEKLFF. CDR3 bases: TGTGCCAGCAGCTCCGCATCCCGGGACAGCTATGAAAAACTGTTTTTT. The J gene is TRBJ1-4, the V gene TRBV7-6, with 7 nucleotides matching TRBD1. The junction had 11 bases not matched to a gene; V was cut back by 4 bases and J by 6 bases. The CDR3 is 16 residues long. Germline V gives CDR1 SGHVS, CDR2 FNYEAQ.

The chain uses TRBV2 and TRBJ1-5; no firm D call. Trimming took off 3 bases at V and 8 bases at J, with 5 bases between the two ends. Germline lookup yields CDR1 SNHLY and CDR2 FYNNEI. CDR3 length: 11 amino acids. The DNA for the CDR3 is TGTGCCAGCAGTGATTTTAAGCCCCAGCATTTT. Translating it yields CASSDFKPQHF.

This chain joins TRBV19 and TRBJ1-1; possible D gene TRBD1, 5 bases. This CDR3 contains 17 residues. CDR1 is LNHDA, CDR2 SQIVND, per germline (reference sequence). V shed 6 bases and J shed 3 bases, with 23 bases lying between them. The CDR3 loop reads CASRDGRRGIVDTEAFF. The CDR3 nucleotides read TGTGCCAGTAGGGACGGTCGAAGGGGAATTGTAGACACTGAAGCTTTCTTT.

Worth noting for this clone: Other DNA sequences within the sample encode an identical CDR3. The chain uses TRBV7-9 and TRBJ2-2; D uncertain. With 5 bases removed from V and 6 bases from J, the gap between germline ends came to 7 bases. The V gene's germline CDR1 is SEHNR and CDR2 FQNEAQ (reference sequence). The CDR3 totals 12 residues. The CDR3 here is CASSRVAGELFF. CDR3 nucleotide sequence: TGTGCCAGCAGCCGAGTTGCCGGGGAGCTGTTTTTT. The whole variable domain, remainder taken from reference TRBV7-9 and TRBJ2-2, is DTGVSQNPRHKITKRGQNVTFRCDPISEHNRLYWYRQTLGQGPEFLTYFQNEAQLEKSRLLSDRFSAERPKGSFSTLEIQRTEQGDSAMYLCASSRVAGELFFGEGSRLTVL.

CDR3 region: CASSFLDRGSRDEQFF. The CDR3 nucleotides read TGTGCCAGCAGCTTCTTGGACAGGGGATCCCGCGATGAGCAGTTCTTC. The chain is built from TRBV7-9 and TRBJ2-1; 9 nucleotides align to TRBD1. Germline V lookup: CDR1 SEHNR, CDR2 FQNEAQ (reference sequence). The CDR3 loop spans 16 amino acids. Unmatched junction bases numbered 11, after V lost 3 bases and J lost 8 bases.

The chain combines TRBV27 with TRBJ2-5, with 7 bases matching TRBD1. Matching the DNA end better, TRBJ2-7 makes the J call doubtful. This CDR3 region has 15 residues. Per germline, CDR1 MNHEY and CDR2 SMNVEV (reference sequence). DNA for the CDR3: TGTGCCAGCAGTTTATCGACAGGGTGGGCTTACGAGCAGTACTTC. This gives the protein CASSLSTGWAYEQYF.

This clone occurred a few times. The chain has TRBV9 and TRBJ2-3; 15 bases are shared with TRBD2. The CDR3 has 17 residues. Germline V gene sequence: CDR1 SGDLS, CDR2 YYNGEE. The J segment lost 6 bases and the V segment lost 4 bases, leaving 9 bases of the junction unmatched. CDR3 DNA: TGTGCCAGCAGCAGGGGGGGACTAGCGGGAGGAGCGGATACGCAGTATTTT. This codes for CASSRGGLAGGADTQYF.

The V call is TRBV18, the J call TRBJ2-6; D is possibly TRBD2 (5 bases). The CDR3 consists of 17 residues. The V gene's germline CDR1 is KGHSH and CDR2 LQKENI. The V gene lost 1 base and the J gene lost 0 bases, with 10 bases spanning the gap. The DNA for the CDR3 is TGTGCCAGCTCACCACAATCGGGGAGCTCTGGGGCCAACGTCCTGACTTTC. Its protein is CASSPQSGSSGANVLTF.

CDR3: CASSLDAGRNTIYF. CDR3 DNA: TGTGCCAGCAGCTTGGACGCAGGGCGTAACACCATATATTTT. The rearrangement joins TRBV5-4 to TRBJ1-3, with D tentatively TRBD1 (5 bases). V shed 0 bases and J shed 7 bases, with 11 bases lying between them. The CDR3 extends over 14 amino acids. Germline V gene sequence: CDR1 SGHNT, CDR2 YYREEE (reference sequence).

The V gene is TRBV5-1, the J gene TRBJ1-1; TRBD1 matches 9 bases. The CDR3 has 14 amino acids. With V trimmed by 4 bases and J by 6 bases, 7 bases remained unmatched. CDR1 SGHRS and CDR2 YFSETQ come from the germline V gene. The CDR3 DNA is TGCGCCAGCAGCAGGGGACAGGGTCGGCCTGAAGCTTTCTTT. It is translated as CASSRGQGRPEAFF.

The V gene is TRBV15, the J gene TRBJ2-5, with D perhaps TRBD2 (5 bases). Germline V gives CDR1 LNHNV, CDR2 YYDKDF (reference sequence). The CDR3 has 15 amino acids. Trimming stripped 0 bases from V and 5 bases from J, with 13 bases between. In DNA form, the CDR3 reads TGTGCCACCAGCAGAGATGTACTAGTGAGGGAGACCCAGTACTTC. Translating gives CATSRDVLVRETQYF.

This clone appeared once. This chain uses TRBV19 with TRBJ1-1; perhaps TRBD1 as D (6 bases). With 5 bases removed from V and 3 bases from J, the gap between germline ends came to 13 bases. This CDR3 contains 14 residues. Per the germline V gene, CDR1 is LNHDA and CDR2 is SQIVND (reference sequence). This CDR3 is CASSPGGAYTEAFF. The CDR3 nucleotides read TGTGCCAGTAGTCCGGGGGGCGCATACACTGAAGCTTTCTTT.

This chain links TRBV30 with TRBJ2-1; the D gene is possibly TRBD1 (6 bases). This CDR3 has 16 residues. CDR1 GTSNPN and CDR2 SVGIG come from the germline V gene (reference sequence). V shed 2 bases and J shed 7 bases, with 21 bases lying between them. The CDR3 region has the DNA TGTGCCTGGAGTCTTAAGACAGGCTCGGGGTGGAATGAGCAGTTCTTC. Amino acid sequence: CAWSLKTGSGWNEQFF.

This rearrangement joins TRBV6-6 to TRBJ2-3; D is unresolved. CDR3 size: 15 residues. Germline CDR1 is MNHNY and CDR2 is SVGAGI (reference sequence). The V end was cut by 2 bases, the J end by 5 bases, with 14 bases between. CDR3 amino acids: CASSYGWLELDTQYF. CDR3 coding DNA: TGTGCCAGCAGTTACGGGTGGCTAGAATTAGATACGCAGTATTTT.